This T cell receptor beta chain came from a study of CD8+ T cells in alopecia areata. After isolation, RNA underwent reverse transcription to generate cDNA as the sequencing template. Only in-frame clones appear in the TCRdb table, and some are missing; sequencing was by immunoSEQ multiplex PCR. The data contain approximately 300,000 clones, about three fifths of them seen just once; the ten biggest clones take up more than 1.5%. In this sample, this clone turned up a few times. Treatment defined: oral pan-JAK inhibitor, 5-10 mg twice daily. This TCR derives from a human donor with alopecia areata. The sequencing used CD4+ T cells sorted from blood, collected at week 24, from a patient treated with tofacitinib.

The DNA for the CDR3 is TGCAGCGTTGTGGCAACTGGGGAGACCCAGTACTTC. Translating gives CSVVATGETQYF. The V call is TRBV29-1, the J call TRBJ2-5; D is ambiguous. With 4 bases removed from V and 5 bases from J, the gap between germline ends came to 11 bases. Germline values: CDR1 SQVTM, CDR2 ANQGSEA. The CDR3 has 12 amino acids.